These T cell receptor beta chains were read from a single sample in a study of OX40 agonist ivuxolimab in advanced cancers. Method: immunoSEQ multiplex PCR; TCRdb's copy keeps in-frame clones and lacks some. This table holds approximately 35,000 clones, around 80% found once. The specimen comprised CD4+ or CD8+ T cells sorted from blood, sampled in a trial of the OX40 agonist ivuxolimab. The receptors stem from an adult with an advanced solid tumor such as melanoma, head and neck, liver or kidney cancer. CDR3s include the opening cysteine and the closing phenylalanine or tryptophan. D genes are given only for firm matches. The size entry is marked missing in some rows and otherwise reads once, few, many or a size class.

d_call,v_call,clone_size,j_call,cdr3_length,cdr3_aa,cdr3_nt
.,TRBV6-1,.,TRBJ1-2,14,CASSGYQGNYGYTF,TGTGCCAGCAGTGGCTACCAGGGAAACTATGGCTACACCTTC
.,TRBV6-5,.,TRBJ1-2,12,CASNLVGGGYTF,TGTGCCAGCAACTTAGTAGGAGGTGGCTACACCTTC
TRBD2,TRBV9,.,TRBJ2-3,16,CASSVGVAGVTDTQYF,TGTGCCAGCAGCGTAGGGGTAGCGGGGGTTACAGATACGCAGTATTTT
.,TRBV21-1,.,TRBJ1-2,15,CASSERSGATYGYTF,TGTGCCAGCAGCGAGAGATCCGGGGCGACGTATGGCTACACCTTC
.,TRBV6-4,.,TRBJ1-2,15,CASRPNPQGLGGYTF,TGTGCCAGCAGGCCGAACCCGCAGGGTCTTGGAGGCTACACCTTC
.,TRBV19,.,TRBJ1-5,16,CASSYGYSAGAQPQHF,TGTGCCAGTAGTTATGGTTATTCGGCAGGGGCTCAGCCCCAGCATTTT
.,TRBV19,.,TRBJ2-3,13,CASSWVIPDTQYF,TGTGCCAGTAGTTGGGTCATCCCAGATACGCAGTATTTT
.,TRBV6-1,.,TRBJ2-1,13,CASSALWGREQFF,TGTGCCAGCAGCGCCCTGTGGGGGCGCGAGCAGTTCTTC
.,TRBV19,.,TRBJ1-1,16,CASSGPPGQLNTEAFF,TGTGCCAGTAGCGGACCGCCGGGGCAGCTGAACACTGAAGCTTTCTTT
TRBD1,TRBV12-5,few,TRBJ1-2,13,CASGLWDSYGYTF,TGTGCTAGTGGTTTGTGGGACAGCTATGGCTACACCTTC
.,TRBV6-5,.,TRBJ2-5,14,CATRGPGTQETQYF,TGTGCCACCCGGGGACCCGGGACCCAAGAGACCCAGTACTTC
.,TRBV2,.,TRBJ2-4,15,CASGGDPLAKNIQYF,TGTGCCAGCGGGGGCGACCCCCTAGCCAAAAACATTCAGTACTTC
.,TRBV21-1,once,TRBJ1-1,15,CASSKQGGLNTEAFF,TGTGCCAGCAGCAAACAGGGAGGGTTGAACACTGAAGCTTTCTTT
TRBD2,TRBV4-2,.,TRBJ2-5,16,CASSLTGLAGWETQYF,TGTGCCAGCAGCTTAACCGGACTAGCGGGGTGGGAGACCCAGTACTTC
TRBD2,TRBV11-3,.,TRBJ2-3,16,CASSLAGGRLTDTQYF,TGTGCCAGCAGCTTGGCGGGGGGGCGTCTCACAGATACGCAGTATTTT
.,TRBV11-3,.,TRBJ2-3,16,CASSSQLGSGTDTQYF,TGTGCCAGCAGCTCGCAACTTGGCTCGGGCACAGATACGCAGTATTTT
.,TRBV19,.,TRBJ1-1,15,CASSIMRDSNTEAFF,TGTGCCAGTAGTATCATGAGAGACTCAAACACTGAAGCTTTCTTT
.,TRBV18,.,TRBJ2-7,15,CASSQGTSPSYEQYF,TGTGCCAGCTCCCAGGGGACATCTCCCTCCTACGAGCAGTACTTC
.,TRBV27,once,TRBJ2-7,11,CASSLGVEQYF,TGTGCCAGCAGTTTGGGGGTGGAGCAGTACTTC
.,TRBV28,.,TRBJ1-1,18,CASTPGRAFRGGNTEAFF,TGTGCCAGCACCCCGGGACGCGCCTTCAGGGGCGGGAACACTGAAGCTTTCTTT
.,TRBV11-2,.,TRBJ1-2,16,CASSLVGGLANYGYTF,TGTGCCAGCAGTTTGGTTGGGGGTTTGGCTAACTATGGCTACACCTTC
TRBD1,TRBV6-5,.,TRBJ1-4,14,CASSFGTESEKLFF,TGTGCCAGCAGTTTTGGGACAGAGAGCGAAAAACTGTTTTTT
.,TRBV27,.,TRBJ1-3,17,CASSLSPSHSSGNTIYF,TGTGCCAGCAGTTTATCCCCTTCACATAGCTCTGGAAACACCATATATTTT
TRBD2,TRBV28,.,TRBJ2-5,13,CASRASGVETQYF,TGTGCCAGCAGGGCTAGCGGGGTAGAGACCCAGTACTTC
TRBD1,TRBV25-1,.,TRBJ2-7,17,CASSDLGWGQGDYEQYF,TGTGCCAGCAGTGACCTGGGGTGGGGACAGGGCGATTACGAGCAGTACTTC
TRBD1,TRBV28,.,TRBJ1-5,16,CASTPAGQGANQPQHF,TGTGCCAGCACCCCCGCCGGGCAGGGGGCCAATCAGCCCCAGCATTTT
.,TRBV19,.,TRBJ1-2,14,CASNKGLYNYGYTF,TGTGCCAGTAATAAAGGGTTATACAACTATGGCTACACCTTC
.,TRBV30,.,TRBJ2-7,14,CAWSVPPQVYEQYF,TGTGCCTGGAGTGTACCCCCCCAGGTGTACGAGCAGTACTTC
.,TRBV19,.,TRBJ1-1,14,CASSVRPEGTEAFF,TGTGCCAGTAGTGTCCGGCCTGAGGGCACTGAAGCTTTCTTT
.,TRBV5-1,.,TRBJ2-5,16,CASSSTPQGRQETQYF,TGCGCCAGCAGCTCGACACCACAAGGACGGCAAGAGACCCAGTACTTC
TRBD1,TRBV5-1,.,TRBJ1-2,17,CASSLVGSGQGAYGYTF,TGCGCCAGCAGCTTGGTAGGTTCGGGACAGGGTGCCTATGGCTACACCTTC
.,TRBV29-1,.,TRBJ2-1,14,CSVMSGTAYNEQFF,TGCAGCGTCATGTCCGGGACGGCCTACAATGAGCAGTTCTTC
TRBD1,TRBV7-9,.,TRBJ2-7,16,CASSLSTGGSSYEQYF,TGTGCCAGCAGCTTATCGACAGGGGGAAGCTCCTACGAGCAGTACTTC
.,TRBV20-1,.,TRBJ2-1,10,CSAREDEQFF,TGCAGTGCTAGAGAGGACGAGCAGTTCTTC
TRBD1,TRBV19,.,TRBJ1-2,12,CATTTGDYGYTF,TGTGCCACCACGACAGGGGACTATGGCTACACCTTC
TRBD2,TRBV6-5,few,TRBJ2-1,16,CASSSWGGLGRNEQFF,TGTGCCAGCAGTTCCTGGGGGGGGTTGGGTCGCAATGAGCAGTTCTTC
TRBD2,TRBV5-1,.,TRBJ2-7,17,CASSLSLAGPTGYEQYF,TGCGCCAGCAGCTTATCTTTAGCGGGACCAACGGGCTACGAGCAGTACTTC
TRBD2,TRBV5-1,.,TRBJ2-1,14,CASSPGTTYNEQFF,TGCGCCAGCAGCCCCGGGACTACTTACAATGAGCAGTTCTTC
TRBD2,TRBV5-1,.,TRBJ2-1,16,CASSLSGTSGFNEQFF,TGCGCCAGCAGCTTAAGTGGGACTAGCGGATTCAATGAGCAGTTCTTC
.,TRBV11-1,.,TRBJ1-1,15,CASSPNRELHTEAFF,TGTGCCAGCAGCCCGAACAGGGAACTTCACACTGAAGCTTTCTTT
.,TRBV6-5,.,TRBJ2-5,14,CASSSLTYRVTQYF,TGTGCCAGCAGTTCGCTCACCTACAGGGTAACCCAGTACTTC
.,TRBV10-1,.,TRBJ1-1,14,CASSPSEAGTEAFF,TGCGCCAGCAGTCCCTCCGAGGCCGGCACTGAAGCTTTCTTT
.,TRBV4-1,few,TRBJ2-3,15,CASSQEERGTDTQYF,TGCGCCAGCAGCCAAGAAGAGCGGGGCACAGATACGCAGTATTTT
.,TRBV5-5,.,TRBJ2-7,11,CASSRLGEQYF,TGTGCCAGCAGCCGCCTGGGCGAGCAGTACTTC
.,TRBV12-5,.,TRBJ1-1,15,CASNGIGHTNTEAFF,TGTGCTAGTAATGGAATAGGGCACACGAACACTGAAGCTTTCTTT